This note documents a single TCR beta chain sequence. Its antigen has not been determined. Base quality data are lacking; no much larger clone is found one base away. Synthetic TCR analog templates were spiked into each PCR to estimate absolute template abundance from read counts. Using the immunoSEQ assay, TCRbeta CDR3 regions were amplified from genomic DNA with bias-controlled V and J gene primers. Rearranged TCRbeta segments were sequenced at approximately 20X coverage. The published analysis was carried out like this. Clustering was used to correct sequencing errors, and CDR3s were annotated against IMGT to assign V, D and J genes. Downstream analyses used only productive TCRbeta rearrangements and left out out-of-frame or stop-codon sequences. Clonality was calculated as one minus the Shannon entropy normalized by the log of the number of unique productive sequences. Clones differing between time points or between blood and tumor were identified by Fisher's exact test with Benjamini-Hochberg correction at adjusted p below 0.01. In TCRdb, the immuneACCESS table is reduced to in-frame sequences with V and J assigned. These tables do not hold every clone; where another copy was compared, an unresolved V gene accounts for under half, and the others remain unexplained. V, J and clone size are taken as reported in that table, and D and trimming were inferred from the DNA itself. The sample contains 71,000 or so clones, less than 90% of them found a single time. Clones ranked in the top ten supply around 3.5% of the sample.

There are 17 amino acids in the CDR3, from cysteine to phenylalanine inclusive. Here the CDR3 DNA is all that survives: 51 bases in frame from base 1. The germline V gene yields SGHDN for CDR1 and FVKESK for CDR2. V and J lose 1 base and 2 bases, and a span of 15 bases separates them. The data were taken from a study of PD-L1 blockade in urothelial cancer (dated 2017 in TCRdb). Notes on the research overall: All patients started therapy around 2014 and received atezolizumab 1,200 mg intravenously every 3 weeks. About 90% of the 29 patients were identified as males with urothelial cancer of bladder origin, and a prior smoking history was reported by 18 of 29 patients. Patients had an ECOG performance status of 0 or 1 and had received between 0 and 3 prior chemotherapy regimens. Blood samples were analyzed 3 weeks after the start of treatment (second dose) and 6 weeks after the start of treatment. Blood samples gave a median of about 140,000 T cells and tens of thousands of unique TCRs, with a median clonality of 0.080. The study, an exploratory multi-omic analysis, examined somatic, immune and clinical correlates of response to PD-L1 blockade with atezolizumab in urothelial cancer. Pretreatment tumor samples, along with matched peripheral blood collected serially before and after atezolizumab treatment, underwent TCR sequencing. Progression-free survival longer than 6 months counted as durable clinical benefit, and TCR features were additionally tested against both progression-free and overall survival. In the same patients, whole exome sequencing and RNA sequencing of pretreatment tumors were performed in addition to TCR sequencing. Nine patients achieved durable clinical benefit and roughly 20 did not. Some 30 patients had pretreatment blood TCR-seq, some 25 had at least one posttreatment blood collection, and some 25 had tumor TCR-seq. Results and caveats for the whole study, not just this receptor: Among patients with durable benefit, tumor-associated TCR clones showed greater expansion in peripheral blood 3 weeks after treatment started (n ≈ 22, p = 0.022). Because the sample size was small (n ≈ 29) and many exploratory analyses were performed, the results are intended to be hypothesis-generating. A pretreatment peripheral blood TCR clonality below the median was linked to improved progression-free and overall survival.

The cohort included 25 to 35 patients with locally advanced or metastatic urothelial carcinoma who were treated at Memorial Sloan Kettering on a trial protocol. Peripheral blood mononuclear cells were collected pretreatment and during treatment, with between 1 and 8 total time points per patient. The Qiagen DNeasy Blood extraction kit was used to purify genomic DNA from total PBMCs and from tumor samples. PBMCs were collected pretreatment and during treatment and were isolated and stored as previously described. The chain couples TRBV14 to TRBJ2-1, with the D gene uncertain. The material sequenced was PBMCs, taken around atezolizumab (anti-PD-L1) treatment. This clonotype was sampled from a man aged 55-75 years with urothelial cancer. The DNA sequence is as follows: TGTGCCAGCAGCCAAGGGGCCTTAGTGAAGGCCTACAATGAGCAGTTCTTC. It specifies CASSQGALVKAYNEQFF. Reference TRBV14 and TRBJ2-1 genes cover what lies past the CDR3, so the full variable domain is EAGVTQFPSHSVIEKGQTVTLRCDPISGHDNLYWYRRVMGKEIKFLLHFVKESKQDESGMPNNRFLAERTGGTYSTLKVQPAELEDSGVYFCASSQGALVKAYNEQFFGPGTRLTVL.